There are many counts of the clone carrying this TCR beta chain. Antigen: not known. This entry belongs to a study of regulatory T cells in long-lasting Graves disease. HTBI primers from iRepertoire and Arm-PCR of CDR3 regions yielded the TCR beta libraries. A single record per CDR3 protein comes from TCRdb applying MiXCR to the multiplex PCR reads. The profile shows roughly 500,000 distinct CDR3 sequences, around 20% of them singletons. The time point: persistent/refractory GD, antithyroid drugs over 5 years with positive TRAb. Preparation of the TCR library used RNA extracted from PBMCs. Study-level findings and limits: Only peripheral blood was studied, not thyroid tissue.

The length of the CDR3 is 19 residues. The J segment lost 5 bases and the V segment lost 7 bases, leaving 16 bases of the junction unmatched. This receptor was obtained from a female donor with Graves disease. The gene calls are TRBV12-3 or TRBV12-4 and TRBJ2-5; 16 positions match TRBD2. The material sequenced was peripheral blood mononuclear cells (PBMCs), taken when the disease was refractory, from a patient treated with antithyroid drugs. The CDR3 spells CASTVGLAGGPGEEETQYF. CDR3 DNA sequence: TGTGCCAGCACCGTGGGACTAGCGGGAGGGCCAGGGGAGGAGGAGACCCAGTACTTC.